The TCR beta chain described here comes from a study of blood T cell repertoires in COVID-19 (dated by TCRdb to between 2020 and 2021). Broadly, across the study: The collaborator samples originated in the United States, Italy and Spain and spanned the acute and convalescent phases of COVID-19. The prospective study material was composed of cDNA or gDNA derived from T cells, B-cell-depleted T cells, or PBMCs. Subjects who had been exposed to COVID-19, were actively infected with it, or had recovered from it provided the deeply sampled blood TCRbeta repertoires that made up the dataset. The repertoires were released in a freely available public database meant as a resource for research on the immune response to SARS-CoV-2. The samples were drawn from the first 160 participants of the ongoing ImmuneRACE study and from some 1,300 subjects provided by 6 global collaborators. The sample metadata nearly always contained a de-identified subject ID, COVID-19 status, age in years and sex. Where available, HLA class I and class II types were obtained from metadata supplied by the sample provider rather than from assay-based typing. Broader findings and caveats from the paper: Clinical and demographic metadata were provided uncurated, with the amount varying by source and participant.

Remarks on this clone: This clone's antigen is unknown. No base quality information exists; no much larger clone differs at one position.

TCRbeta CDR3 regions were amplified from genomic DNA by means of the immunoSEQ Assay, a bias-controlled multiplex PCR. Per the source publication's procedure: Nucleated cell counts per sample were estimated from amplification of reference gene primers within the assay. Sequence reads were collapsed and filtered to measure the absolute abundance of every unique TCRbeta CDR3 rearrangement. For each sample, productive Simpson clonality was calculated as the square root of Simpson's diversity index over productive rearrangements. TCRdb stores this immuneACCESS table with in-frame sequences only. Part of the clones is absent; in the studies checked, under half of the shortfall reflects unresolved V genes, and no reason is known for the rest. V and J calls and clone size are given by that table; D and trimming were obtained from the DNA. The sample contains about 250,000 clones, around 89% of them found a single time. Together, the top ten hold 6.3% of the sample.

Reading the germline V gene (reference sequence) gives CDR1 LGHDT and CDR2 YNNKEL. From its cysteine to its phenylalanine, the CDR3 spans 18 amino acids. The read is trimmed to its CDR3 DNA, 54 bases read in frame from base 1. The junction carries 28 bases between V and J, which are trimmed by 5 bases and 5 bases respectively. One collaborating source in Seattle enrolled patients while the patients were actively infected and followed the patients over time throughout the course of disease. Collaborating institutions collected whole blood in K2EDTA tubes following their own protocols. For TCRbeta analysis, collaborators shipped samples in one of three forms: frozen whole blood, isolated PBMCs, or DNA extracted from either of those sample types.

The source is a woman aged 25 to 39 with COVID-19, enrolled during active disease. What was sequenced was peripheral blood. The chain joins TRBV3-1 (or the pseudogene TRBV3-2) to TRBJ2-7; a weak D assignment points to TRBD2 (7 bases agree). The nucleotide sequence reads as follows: TGTGCCAGCAGCTCAAGGGGGGGCGGGGACTCCAGGAGGAACGAGCAGTACTTC. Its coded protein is CASSSRGGGDSRRNEQYF.